This T cell receptor beta chain was observed in a study of cytomegalovirus exposure and HLA in healthy donors. Trimming at V came to 3 bases and at J to 6 bases, leaving 4 bases not matched to a gene. This CDR3 has 13 residues. Germline values: CDR1 MGHRA, CDR2 YSYEKL. About this clone itself: What it binds is not known.

Findings and limits, study-wide: Usually a TCR sequence was rare, but some public TCRs were found in many donors. The listing of 150 to 200 TCR beta chains classed them as cytomegalovirus-associated. Subsequent analysis found a tendency for first-cohort TCR clusters to co-occur within the 120 or so validation repertoires.

The donors were in the roughly 130-subject validation cohort, distinct from the approximately 700-subject first cohort. Profiled with immunoSEQ multiplex PCR; TCRdb holds only in-frame clones, not every one. The sample includes fewer than 120,000 clones, more than 70% seen only once; the top ten take 1.9%. Sequencing used PBMCs. The clonotype was recovered from a woman between 18 and 29 years old in good health and CMV-seronegative. The chain links TRBV4-1 to TRBJ2-7; 8 bases are a match to TRBD1. CDR3 loop: CASSQDDRGEQYF. For the CDR3, the DNA is TGCGCCAGCAGCCAGGATGACAGGGGCGAGCAGTACTTC.